This passage covers 8 T cell receptor beta chains from one sample sequenced in a study of T cell responses to AZD1222 COVID-19 vaccine. Repertoires were generated with immunoSEQ multiplex PCR, while TCRdb's copy carries only in-frame clones and drops some. The profile shows 70,000 or so clones, around 80% of them singletons. Sequences were derived from peripheral blood, sampled on day 0 of AZD1222 vaccination. All receptors come from an adult in good health.

V is TRBV28 and J is TRBJ1-3; possibly TRBD1 for D (5 bases). The V gene lost 5 bases and the J gene lost 8 bases, with 10 bases spanning the gap. Germline CDR1 reads MDHEN; CDR2 reads SYDVKM. This CDR3 region has 12 residues. The CDR3 coding sequence is TGTGCCAGCAGTCAGACAGTGGACACCATATATTTT. This sequence encodes CASSQTVDTIYF.

The gene calls are TRBV6-5 and TRBJ2-3; tentative D call: TRBD1 (6 bases). The CDR3 totals 14 residues. Trimming shortened V by 6 bases and J by 2 bases, and 12 bases separated the two germline ends. Germline CDR1 and CDR2: MNHEY and SVGAGI. The CDR3 sequence is CASRKQGATDTQYF. The CDR3 DNA reads as TGTGCCAGCAGAAAACAGGGAGCCACAGATACGCAGTATTTT.

The J gene is TRBJ1-6, the V gene TRBV7-2, with 7 bases matching TRBD1. Germline CDR1 and CDR2: SGHTA and FQGNSA. V shed 5 bases, J shed 10 bases, and the junction held 8 bases outside the gene matches. The CDR3 extends over 14 amino acids. CDR3 nucleotide sequence: TGTGCCAGCAGCCAGGAACAGGGGCGATCACCCCTCCACTTT. Translating gives CASSQEQGRSPLHF.

The CDR3 DNA sequence: TGCAGCGTGACAGGGGGTAATGGCTACACCTTC. It yields the protein CSVTGGNGYTF. V and J are TRBV29-1 and TRBJ1-2, with 9 bases lining up with TRBD1. The CDR3 is 11 residues long. J was trimmed by 6 bases and V by 6 bases; bases with no gene match: 2. Germline values: CDR1 SQVTM, CDR2 ANQGSEA.

The chain is built from TRBV3-1 (or the pseudogene TRBV3-2) and TRBJ2-7; D could derive from TRBD1 or TRBD2 (6 bases each). The CDR3 runs to 18 residues. The V end lost 0 bases, the J end lost 9 bases, and 27 bases lay between the germline ends. Germline V gene data show CDR1 as LGHDT and CDR2 as YNNKEL (reference sequence). DNA for the CDR3: TGTGCCAGCAGCCAAGATGTTGCTTCGGGGGCCTTCCTCTACCCGCAGTACTTC. It yields the protein CASSQDVASGAFLYPQYF.

V usage is TRBV18 and J usage is TRBJ1-1; D perhaps matches TRBD1 (5 bases). This CDR3 is 13 amino acids long. V lost 6 bases and J lost 11, with 19 bases in between. Germline-derived CDR1 and CDR2 are KGHSH and LQKENI. CDR3 region: CASSALLGAEAFF. The CDR3 DNA reads TGTGCCAGCTCCGCTTTGTTAGGGGCAGAGGCTTTCTTT.

This chain connects TRBV4-3 to TRBJ1-5, with no clear D. V lost 0 bases to trimming and J lost 0 bases, with 12 bases between them. The germline CDR1 and CDR2 sequences are LGHNA and YSLEER. This CDR3 spans 17 amino acids. The CDR3 bases are TGCGCCAGCAGCCAAGACATCAACAGAAATAGCAATCAGCCCCAGCATTTT. Protein: CASSQDINRNSNQPQHF.

J is TRBJ1-3 and V is TRBV10-3; 8 positions match TRBD1. V shed 3 bases, J shed 4 bases, and the junction held 8 bases outside the gene matches. Germline V gene data show CDR1 as ENHRY and CDR2 as SYGVKD. CDR3 size: 16 residues. The DNA for the CDR3 is TGTGCCATCAGTGAATTTCAGGGGGCAGCAGGAAACACCATATATTTT. It specifies CAISEFQGAAGNTIYF.